The 20 T cell receptor beta chains below come from one sample, sequenced in a study of T cell changes during pregnancy in multiple sclerosis. TCRdb's table, derived via immunoSEQ multiplex PCR, lists solely in-frame clones and lacks some. The table includes around 110,000 clones, about 89% detected once. Material: peripheral blood, obtained before pregnancy. These receptors all come from a female donor with multiple sclerosis, enrolled in a pregnancy study.

This clone was picked up a small number of times. The chain recombines TRBV10-2 with TRBJ2-7, with D unclear. This CDR3 is built from 13 residues. Germline CDR1 reads WSHSY; CDR2 reads SAAADI. Trimming took 3 bases from V and 2 from J, leaving 8 bases between them. For the CDR3, the DNA is TGCGCCAGCAGTGAAGCTGCACCCTACGAGCAGTACTTC. Amino acids: CASSEAAPYEQYF.

This clone was picked up one time. This sequence joins TRBV10-3 and TRBJ1-3; D might be TRBD1 (5 bases). V was trimmed by 6 bases and J by 0 bases, leaving 12 bases between them. The germline V gene encodes CDR1 ENHRY and CDR2 SYGVKD. The CDR3 loop spans 15 amino acids. CDR3 amino acids: CAIRSTENSGNTIYF. Here the CDR3 DNA reads TGTGCCATCAGGTCGACAGAAAACTCTGGAAACACCATATATTTT.

The V gene is TRBV15, the J gene TRBJ1-1, with TRBD1 as a possible D gene (5 bases). CDR1 is LNHNV and CDR2 is YYDKDF in the germline V gene (reference sequence). Trimming removed 6 bases at V and 2 bases at J, with 7 bases between. The CDR3 has 12 residues. The CDR3 region has the DNA TGTGCCACCAGGGACATTAACACTGAAGCTTTCTTT. This codes for CATRDINTEAFF.

The chain couples TRBV6-1 to TRBJ2-3; 11 positions agree with TRBD2. The CDR3 spans 15 residues. The V and J ends lost 4 bases and 5 bases, in that order; junction bases with no gene match: 5. Germline V gene data show CDR1 as MNHNS and CDR2 as SASEGT. CDR3 sequence (DNA): TGTGCCAGCAGTGGAAGTAGCGGGAGGGGAGATACGCAGTATTTT. This translates into CASSGSSGRGDTQYF.

The V gene is TRBV7-9, the J gene TRBJ1-2, with 9 bases fitting TRBD1. V shed 5 bases, J shed 4 bases, and the junction held 5 bases outside the gene matches. Per germline, CDR1 SEHNR and CDR2 FQNEAQ (reference sequence). CDR3 length: 14 residues. The CDR3 spells CASSTGGYGYGYTF. The DNA for the CDR3 is TGTGCCAGCAGCACAGGGGGCTATGGCTATGGCTACACCTTC.

This chain joins TRBV7-3 and TRBJ2-2, with 7 bases lining up with TRBD2. The germline gives CDR1 SGHTA, CDR2 FQGTGA. Trimming took 5 bases from V and 4 from J; bases not matched to a gene: 10. This CDR3 contains 16 residues. The CDR3 loop reads CASSDDSGLVTGELFF. CDR3 DNA: TGTGCCAGCAGCGACGATAGCGGGTTAGTCACCGGGGAGCTGTTTTTT.

In DNA, the CDR3 is TGTGCCAGCAGTCTCGGGACTGCGAACACCGGGGAGCTGTTTTTT. Translated, it gives CASSLGTANTGELFF. This sequence joins TRBV28 and TRBJ2-2; D possibly corresponds to TRBD2 (6 bases). Trimming pared 5 bases from V and 0 bases from J, leaving 10 bases between. The V gene's germline CDR1 is MDHEN and CDR2 SYDVKM. The CDR3 is 15 residues long. Variable domain in full (rest from reference TRBV28 and TRBJ2-2): DVKVTQSSRYLVKRTGEKVFLECVQDMDHENMFWYRQDPGLGLRLIYFSYDVKMKEKGDIPEGYSVSREKKERFSLILESASTNQTSMYLCASSLGTANTGELFFGEGSRLTVL.

This clone was detected only once. V gene TRBV10-3 combines with J gene TRBJ2-7; TRBD1 is a possible D gene (5 bases). The CDR3 has 14 residues. V dropped 6 bases and J dropped 3 bases, with 15 bases sitting between them. Germline-derived CDR1 and CDR2 are ENHRY and SYGVKD. Here the CDR3 DNA reads TGTGCCATCAGCAACAGGCCGGCTATCTACGAGCAGTACTTC. This gives the protein CAISNRPAIYEQYF.

V usage is TRBV9 and J usage is TRBJ2-7, with D tentatively TRBD2 (5 bases). The CDR3 has 15 amino acids. The V and J ends lost 0 bases and 6 bases respectively, with 16 bases between them. Germline loops: CDR1 SGDLS, CDR2 YYNGEE. DNA for the CDR3: TGTGCCAGCAGCGTAGATGGCAGACCAAGCGGCGAGCAGTACTTC. As protein: CASSVDGRPSGEQYF.

DNA for the CDR3: TGTGCCAGCAGTCCCGGACTAGCGGGGGTTTCCTACGAGCAGTACTTC. It is translated as CASSPGLAGVSYEQYF. This sequence joins TRBV7-2 and TRBJ2-7; 13 positions match TRBD2. This CDR3 is built from 16 residues. V was pared by 6 bases and J by 1 base, with 6 bases of the junction left unmatched. Germline CDR1 SGHTA, CDR2 FQGNSA.

Here the CDR3 reads CASGLADYNEQFF. The CDR3 region has the DNA TGCGCCAGTGGGCTAGCGGATTACAATGAGCAGTTCTTC. This chain links TRBV10-2 with TRBJ2-1, with TRBD2 matching over 7 bases. V dropped 9 bases and J dropped 4; count of bases not matched to a gene: 6. Germline CDR1 is WSHSY and CDR2 is SAAADI. The CDR3 extends over 13 amino acids.

The chain combines TRBV19 with TRBJ2-5; TRBD1 might be the D (5 bases). Germline assignment: CDR1 LNHDA and CDR2 SQIVND (reference sequence). Trimming removed 5 bases at V and 2 bases at J, with 15 bases between. CDR3 length equals 15 residues. The CDR3, as DNA: TGTGCCAGTAGTCCTCGTAGGGGCCGACAAGAGACCCAGTACTTC. Protein sequence: CASSPRRGRQETQYF.

The V and J genes are TRBV2 and TRBJ2-2, with D perhaps matching TRBD2 (6 bases). The V and J ends lost 7 bases and 0 bases respectively, with 15 bases between them. The CDR3 is 16 residues long. Germline CDR1 and CDR2: SNHLY and FYNNEI. The CDR3 here is CASTQWLAPNTGELFF. The CDR3 nucleotides read TGTGCCAGCACGCAGTGGCTAGCGCCGAACACCGGGGAGCTGTTTTTT.

This clone appeared a few times. The V gene is TRBV20-1, the J gene TRBJ1-1, with D perhaps matching TRBD1 (5 bases). The CDR3 length is 11 residues. Looked up from germline, CDR1 is DFQATT and CDR2 is SNEGSKA (reference sequence). Trimming removed 6 bases from V and 9 bases from J, with 14 bases in between. The DNA for the CDR3 is TGCAGTGCCAGACAGCCAGGGAAAGCTTTCTTT. Residues: CSARQPGKAFF.

The V gene is TRBV5-1, the J gene TRBJ2-7, with 7 nucleotides matching TRBD1. Germline CDR1 and CDR2: SGHRS and YFSETQ. The CDR3 extends over 13 amino acids. J was trimmed by 3 bases and V by 4 bases; bases with no gene match: 4. The CDR3 here is CASSGGQLYEQYF. In nucleotides, the CDR3 is TGCGCCAGCAGCGGGGGACAGCTCTACGAGCAGTACTTC. Drawing the rest from reference TRBV5-1 and TRBJ2-7, the complete variable domain is KAGVTQTPRYLIKTRGQQVTLSCSPISGHRSVSWYQQTPGQGLQFLFEYFSETQRNKGNFPGRFSGRQFSNSRSEMNVSTLELGDSALYLCASSGGQLYEQYFGPGTRLTVT.

V and J are TRBV19 and TRBJ1-5; D ambiguous. The CDR3 extends over 13 amino acids. Trimming took off 3 bases at V and 5 bases at J, with 8 bases between the two ends. Germline CDR1 is LNHDA and CDR2 is SQIVND (reference sequence). The DNA for the CDR3 is TGTGCCAGTAGTATCGATTCGGATCAGCCCCAGCATTTT. Its translation: CASSIDSDQPQHF.

As DNA, the CDR3 is TGTGCCAGCTCACCTTTACAGGGAATCACAGATACGCAGTATTTT. It encodes CASSPLQGITDTQYF. V is TRBV18 and J is TRBJ2-3; TRBD1 might be the D (6 bases). Germline CDR1 and CDR2: KGHSH and LQKENI. The CDR3 sequence is 15 residues long. Trimming removed 3 bases at V and 2 bases at J, with 12 bases between. The full variable domain, rest sourced from reference TRBV18 and TRBJ2-3, is NAGVMQNPRHLVRRRGQEARLRCSPMKGHSHVYWYRQLPEEGLKFMVYLQKENIIDESGMPKERFSAEFPKEGPSILRIQQVVRGDSAAYFCASSPLQGITDTQYFGPGTRLTVL.

The chain carries TRBV4-1 and TRBJ1-4; perhaps TRBD1 as D (5 bases). The CDR3 covers 15 residues. Germline CDR1 is MGHRA and CDR2 is YSYEKL. V lost 1 base, J lost 7 bases, and 13 bases lay in between. CDR3 residues: CASSQGQGIGEKLFF. The CDR3 nucleotides are TGCGCCAGCAGCCAAGGGCAGGGAATCGGTGAAAAACTGTTTTTT.

This clone was observed a handful of times. The rearrangement joins TRBV7-9 to TRBJ2-7; a weak D match, TRBD1 (5 bases). Germline loops: CDR1 SEHNR, CDR2 FQNEAQ (reference sequence). The CDR3 is 12 amino acids. Deletions cut 3 bases from V and 5 bases from J, with 8 bases between. CDR3 DNA sequence: TGTGCCAGCAGCTTGGCAGGGCACGAGCAGTACTTC. Its protein product is CASSLAGHEQYF.

The chain uses TRBV4-1 and TRBJ1-1, with 10 positions matching TRBD1. Unmatched junction bases numbered 4, after V lost 5 bases and J lost 1 base. This CDR3 region has 15 residues. CDR1 is MGHRA and CDR2 is YSYEKL in the germline V gene. The CDR3, as DNA: TGCGCCAGCAGCTACGGACAGGGGGAGAACACTGAAGCTTTCTTT. This translates into CASSYGQGENTEAFF.